This T cell receptor beta chain was recovered during a study of T cell repertoires in cytomegalovirus infection. The overall study: CMV infection plus the matching HLA type was flagged by public TCR beta signatures.

This clonotype was seen a handful of times. Its antigen is not identified. TCRdb independently ran MiXCR on the reads; one entry per CDR3 protein. Here the sample spans about 240,000 distinct CDR3 sequences, 10% to 15% being singletons. Germline V gene lookup returns CDR1 SGHDT and CDR2 YYEEEE. Trimming took off 4 bases at V and 5 bases at J, with 11 bases between the two ends. The CDR3 consists of 13 residues. Study results and limitations: What dominated the ex vivo response were HLA-C-restricted CMV-specific TCR beta clonotypes. Cumulated frequencies of public TCR beta families served to identify carriers of CMV plus the relevant HLA.

The chain is built from TRBV5-6 and TRBJ2-3; perhaps TRBD2 as D (7 bases). Sample: PBMCs. The receptor comes from a human donor in good health (CMV status not recorded). Some clones in this sample may be carry-over from other donors' samples. The CDR3 sequence is CASSPGGQDTQYF. Here the CDR3 DNA reads TGTGCCAGCAGCCCCGGGGGGCAAGATACGCAGTATTTT.